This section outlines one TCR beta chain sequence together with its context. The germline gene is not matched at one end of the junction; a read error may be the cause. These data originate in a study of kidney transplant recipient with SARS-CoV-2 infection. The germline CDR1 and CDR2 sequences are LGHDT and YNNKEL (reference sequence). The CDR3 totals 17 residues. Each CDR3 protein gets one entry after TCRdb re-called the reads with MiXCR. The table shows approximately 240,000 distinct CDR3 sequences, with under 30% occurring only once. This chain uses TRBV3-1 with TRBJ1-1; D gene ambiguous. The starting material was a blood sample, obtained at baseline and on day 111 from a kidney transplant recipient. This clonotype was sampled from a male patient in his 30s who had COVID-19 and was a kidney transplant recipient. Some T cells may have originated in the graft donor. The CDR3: CASSILRPISIRTETFF. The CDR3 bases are TGTGCCAGCAGCATATTGCGTCCCATTTCAATTCGCACTGAAACTTTCTTT.